One sample yielded the 28 T cell receptor beta chains listed below, sequenced in a study of blood T cell repertoires in COVID-19. Clones were read by immunoSEQ multiplex PCR, and TCRdb kept only the in-frame ones, dropping some. The table records 110,000 to 150,000 clones, approximately 84% of them present only once. The specimen was PBMCs or T cells enriched from blood (not recorded which). The origin of the receptors is a woman between 18 and 29 years old who had been exposed to COVID-19.

The V call is TRBV30, the J call TRBJ2-1; 8 bases align to TRBD2. The CDR3 spans 14 residues. The V and J ends lost 2 bases and 8 bases, in that order; junction bases with no gene match: 8. Germline-derived CDR1 and CDR2 are GTSNPN and SVGIG (reference sequence). The CDR3 reads CAWSIGGLGYEQFF. The CDR3 DNA is TGTGCCTGGAGTATCGGGGGACTAGGGTATGAGCAGTTCTTC. Based on the CDR3 plus reference TRBV30 and TRBJ2-1, the full variable domain is SQTIHQWPATLVQPVGSPLSLECTVEGTSNPNLYWYRQAAGRGLQLLFYSVGIGQISSEVPQNLSASRPQDRQFILSSKKLLLSDSGFYLCAWSIGGLGYEQFFGPGTRLTVL.

The V gene is TRBV7-3, the J gene TRBJ1-3; TRBD1 agrees at 7 bases. Losses at the gene ends were 2 bases for V and 0 bases for J; bases not matched to a gene: 7. The germline V gene has CDR1 SGHTA and CDR2 FQGTGA. This CDR3 is 17 amino acids long. For the CDR3, the DNA is TGTGCCAGCAGCTTAGCTCCGGGACAGAGCTCTGGAAACACCATATATTTT. Translated: CASSLAPGQSSGNTIYF.

This chain links TRBV28 with TRBJ2-7, with 8 bases that match TRBD1. V was pared by 2 bases and J by 2 bases, with 5 bases of the junction left unmatched. The CDR3 runs to 15 residues. In germline, CDR1 is MDHEN, CDR2 SYDVKM. Here the CDR3 reads CASSLIQGAAYEQYF. CDR3 DNA: TGTGCCAGCAGTTTAATCCAGGGGGCGGCCTACGAGCAGTACTTC.

The V gene is TRBV5-4, the J gene TRBJ2-3; D may be TRBD1 (6 bases). From germline, CDR1 is SGHNT and CDR2 YYREEE (reference sequence). V shed 3 bases and J shed 1 base, with 9 bases lying between them. The CDR3 is 14 residues long. CDR3 protein: CASSWRQGTDTQYF. The CDR3 DNA is TGTGCCAGCAGCTGGAGACAGGGCACAGATACGCAGTATTTT.

In DNA, the CDR3 is TGCGCCAGCAGCCAAGAACGACTCACCCGTTCCAAAAACATTCAGTACTTC. This encodes CASSQERLTRSKNIQYF. The chain couples TRBV4-1 to TRBJ2-4; D not certain. The V end lost 0 bases, the J end lost 2 bases, and 14 bases lay between the germline ends. The germline V gene encodes CDR1 MGHRA and CDR2 YSYEKL. This CDR3 has 17 amino acids.

The V and J genes are TRBV7-2 and TRBJ2-7; 14 bases line up with TRBD2. Unmatched junction bases numbered 14, after V lost 6 bases and J lost 7 bases. Germline V CDR1 and CDR2: SGHTA, FQGNSA. The CDR3 spans 17 residues. Here the CDR3 DNA reads TGTGCCAGCAGTTTACATCCAGGGACTAGCGGGAGCTCGGAGCAGTACTTC. Protein: CASSLHPGTSGSSEQYF.

CDR3 DNA sequence: TGTGCCAGTAGTATTTCACTGAGTATGAATGAGCAGTTCTTC. Its translation: CASSISLSMNEQFF. The genes are TRBV19 and TRBJ2-1, with unresolved D. Germline loops: CDR1 LNHDA, CDR2 SQIVND (reference sequence). The CDR3 sequence is 14 residues long. Trimming cost V 3 bases and J 7 bases, with 13 bases left between them.

The V call is TRBV11-2, the J call TRBJ1-2; D is unresolved. Germline CDR1 and CDR2: SGHAT and FQNNGV. The CDR3 has 14 amino acids. Trimming shortened V by 3 bases and J by 8 bases, and 16 bases separated the two germline ends. The CDR3 loop reads CASSLTGDYSGYTF. CDR3 in DNA: TGTGCCAGCAGCTTGACGGGAGATTATAGCGGCTACACCTTC.

This sequence joins TRBV29-1 and TRBJ1-2, with D uncertain. CDR1 SQVTM and CDR2 ANQGSEA come from the germline V gene. CDR3 size: 11 residues. The germline V and J ends were trimmed by 3 bases and 4 bases, with 6 bases remaining between them. The CDR3 is CSVEFSYGYTF. CDR3 nucleotides: TGCAGCGTTGAGTTTAGCTATGGCTACACCTTC.

V usage is TRBV4-1 and J usage is TRBJ2-2, with 11 bases aligning to TRBD2. The CDR3 loop spans 18 amino acids. The V gene's germline CDR1 is MGHRA and CDR2 YSYEKL. Trimming took 1 base from V and 5 from J; bases not matched to a gene: 9. The CDR3 DNA is TGCGCCAGCAGCCAAGGGCCCGTTAGCGGGAGGGGGACCGGGGAGCTGTTTTTT. It is translated as CASSQGPVSGRGTGELFF.

J is TRBJ2-1 and V is TRBV28; 9 bases are a match to TRBD2. The germline gives CDR1 MDHEN, CDR2 SYDVKM. This CDR3 comprises 18 residues. V lost 5 bases and J lost 0; bases outside the gene matches: 11. The CDR3 sequence is CASSPYWTSESSYNEQFF. CDR3 nucleotides: TGTGCCAGCAGTCCCTACTGGACTAGCGAGAGCTCCTACAATGAGCAGTTCTTC.

The chain combines TRBV2 with TRBJ1-1, with unresolved D. CDR1 is SNHLY, CDR2 FYNNEI, per germline. This CDR3 spans 13 amino acids. With 8 bases removed from V and 3 bases from J, the gap between germline ends came to 13 bases. The CDR3 here is CASRTTWDTEAFF. CDR3 DNA sequence: TGTGCCAGCCGAACTACCTGGGACACTGAAGCTTTCTTT.

About this clone: One junction end does not reproduce the germline sequence, and a read error may be involved. V and J are TRBV25-1 and TRBJ2-7; D ambiguous. The CDR3 is made up of 12 amino acids. Germline CDR1 is MGHDK and CDR2 is SYGVNS. CDR3 DNA: TGTGCCAGCAGTGAATTGGGCAGTCAAGGCCTATTC. The encoded protein is CASSELGSQGLF.

The CDR3: CASSDRVGSYEQYF. CDR3 nucleotide sequence: TGTGCCAGCAGTGACAGGGTGGGCTCCTACGAGCAGTACTTC. The chain links TRBV28 to TRBJ2-7; the match to TRBD1 covers 7 bases. This CDR3 has 14 amino acids. Unmatched junction bases numbered 4, after V lost 5 bases and J lost 0 bases. Germline V gives CDR1 MDHEN, CDR2 SYDVKM.

CDR3 sequence reads: CASSTDSYTEAFF. Written as DNA, the CDR3 is TGTGCCAGCAGCACGGACAGCTACACTGAAGCTTTCTTT. The J gene is TRBJ1-1, the V gene TRBV7-3, with D maybe TRBD1 (6 bases). The CDR3 totals 13 residues. Germline assignment: CDR1 SGHTA and CDR2 FQGTGA. Trimming shortened V by 5 bases and J by 3 bases, and 10 bases separated the two germline ends.

This chain links TRBV5-1 with TRBJ2-7, with 7 bases identical to TRBD1. CDR1 is SGHRS and CDR2 is YFSETQ in the germline V gene. The trim removed 2 bases at V and 1 base at J, leaving 6 bases unmatched. The CDR3 is 15 amino acids. CDR3 DNA: TGCGCCAGCAGCTTTCGGACAGGAATTTCCTACGAGCAGTACTTC. Protein sequence: CASSFRTGISYEQYF.

J is TRBJ1-5 and V is TRBV27; D may be TRBD1 (6 bases). Germline V CDR1 and CDR2: MNHEY, SMNVEV (reference sequence). The V gene lost 10 bases and the J gene lost 0 bases, with 19 bases spanning the gap. The CDR3 has 16 residues. Here the CDR3 reads CATREGGDYSNQPQHF. Here the CDR3 DNA reads TGTGCCACCCGGGAAGGGGGGGACTATAGCAATCAGCCCCAGCATTTT.

The rearrangement links TRBV3-1 (or the pseudogene TRBV3-2) to TRBJ2-1; D is perhaps TRBD2 (5 bases). This CDR3 has 14 residues. Looked up from germline, CDR1 is LGHDT and CDR2 is YNNKEL (reference sequence). Trimming pared 0 bases from V and 7 bases from J, leaving 10 bases between. CDR3 sequence (DNA): TGTGCCAGCAGCCAAGACGGCAGAGGGAATGAGCAGTTCTTC. It translates to CASSQDGRGNEQFF.

V is TRBV28 and J is TRBJ1-1; weak D call: TRBD1 (6 bases). The V end lost 5 bases, the J end lost 8 bases, and 21 bases lay between the germline ends. Germline V gene sequence: CDR1 MDHEN, CDR2 SYDVKM. The CDR3 loop spans 15 amino acids. CDR3 sequence: CASSKRSTGRHEAFF. In nucleotides, the CDR3 is TGTGCCAGCAGTAAAAGGAGTACAGGGCGTCACGAAGCTTTCTTT.

A few counts support this clone. The chain links TRBV6-5 to TRBJ2-5; D perhaps matches TRBD2 (6 bases). CDR3 length equals 15 residues. CDR1 is MNHEY, CDR2 SVGAGI, per germline. V was clipped by 6 bases and J by 5 bases, with 19 bases between them. CDR3 nucleotide sequence: TGTGCCAGCAGGCCGACTAGGTCTGTATTGGAGACCCAGTACTTC. Protein sequence: CASRPTRSVLETQYF.

The chain links TRBV19 to TRBJ1-1, with TRBD1 as a possible D gene (6 bases). V was shortened by 1 base and J by 0 bases, with 15 bases between the two germline ends. Germline CDR1 is LNHDA and CDR2 is SQIVND (reference sequence). This CDR3 contains 17 residues. The CDR3 coding sequence is TGTGCCAGTAGTATAGTCCTCGGGACAAGTTTGAACACTGAAGCTTTCTTT. Translating it yields CASSIVLGTSLNTEAFF. Looking up the rest from reference TRBV19 and TRBJ1-1 gives the full variable domain: DGGITQSPKYLFRKEGQNVTLSCEQNLNHDAMYWYRQDPGQGLRLIYYSQIVNDFQKGDIAEGYSVSREKKESFPLTVTSAQKNPTAFYLCASSIVLGTSLNTEAFFGQGTRLTVV.

The sample holds one count of this clone. V gene TRBV30 combines with J gene TRBJ2-7, with D perhaps matching TRBD1 (6 bases). Between the trimmed V and J ends, which lost 5 bases and 0 bases, there was a span of 8 bases. Germline assignment: CDR1 GTSNPN and CDR2 SVGIG (reference sequence). The CDR3 sequence is 12 residues long. The CDR3 region has the DNA TGTGCCTGGGGGACAAGCTCCTACGAGCAGTACTTC. Translation: CAWGTSSYEQYF.

The V and J genes are TRBV19 and TRBJ2-1, with 13 bases matching TRBD2. CDR3 length: 16 residues. The V segment lost 5 bases and the J segment 8 bases; nucleotides outside the gene matches: 9. Per germline, CDR1 LNHDA and CDR2 SQIVND (reference sequence). The CDR3 bases are TGTGCCAGTAGTGAACCGGGACTAGCGGGAAACGATGAGCAGTTCTTC. This encodes CASSEPGLAGNDEQFF.

The CDR3 sequence is CASSYESRLAGGISSYEQYF. CDR3 coding DNA: TGTGCCAGCAGTTATGAGTCTCGACTAGCGGGAGGTATTAGCTCCTACGAGCAGTACTTC. The chain uses TRBV6-2 or TRBV6-3 and TRBJ2-7, with 13 bases identical to TRBD2. The germline V gene encodes CDR1 MNHEY and CDR2 SVGEGT. Germline trimming cut 3 bases from V and 0 bases from J; bases unmatched to any gene: 14. CDR3 size: 20 residues.

The V call is TRBV7-9, the J call TRBJ1-2, with 10 bases identical to TRBD1. Germline V gene sequence: CDR1 SEHNR, CDR2 FQNEAQ (reference sequence). V lost 1 base, J lost 8 bases, and 4 bases stayed unmatched. The CDR3 has 14 residues. CDR3 sequence: CASSLGTGGSGYTF. CDR3 nucleotides: TGTGCCAGCAGCTTAGGGACAGGGGGAAGCGGCTACACCTTC.

The rearrangement joins TRBV5-1 to TRBJ2-3; the match to TRBD2 covers 13 bases. Trimming took 5 bases from V and 11 from J; bases not matched to a gene: 11. The CDR3 runs 15 residues. Germline CDR1 SGHRS, CDR2 YFSETQ. The chain's CDR3 is CASSSELAGGPQQYF. As DNA, the CDR3 is TGCGCCAGCAGTTCGGAACTAGCGGGAGGGCCTCAGCAGTATTTT.

This clone was detected only once. This rearrangement joins TRBV2 to TRBJ2-7, with TRBD1 as a possible D gene (6 bases). Trimming stripped 6 bases from V and 0 bases from J, with 12 bases between. Per germline, CDR1 SNHLY and CDR2 FYNNEI. This CDR3 is 14 amino acids long. CDR3 protein: CASRTDSFSYEQYF. As DNA, the CDR3 is TGTGCCAGCAGAACGGACAGCTTCTCCTACGAGCAGTACTTC.

The chain employs TRBV3-1 (or the pseudogene TRBV3-2) and TRBJ1-1; TRBD1 matches at 10 bases. CDR1 and CDR2 (germline): LGHDT, YNNKEL (reference sequence). CDR3 length: 14 residues. V lost 4 bases and J lost 4; bases outside the gene matches: 3. CDR3 coding DNA: TGTGCCAGCAGCCCCAGGACAGGGGGCACTGAAGCTTTCTTT. Protein sequence: CASSPRTGGTEAFF.